This record covers a single T cell receptor beta chain. This clonotype was picked up a small number of times. The antigen this receptor binds is unknown. The input lacks base qualities; no much larger clone sits a single base away. This entry comes from a study of molecular identifiers for immune sequencing clone quantification (dated by TCRdb to 2017 to 2018). For the wider study: For a replicate experiment, RNA from 20,000 or 100,000 naive CD8 T cells was divided into five aliquots, of which four were sequenced. The study was a methods study using CD8 T cells to benchmark molecular-identifier clustering-based TCR repertoire sequencing (MIDCIRS) and TCR RNA copy counting.

In the germline V gene (reference sequence), CDR1 corresponds to LNHNV and CDR2 to YYDKDF. Trimming costs V 5 bases and J 4 bases, and their ends lie 15 bases apart. From its cysteine to its phenylalanine, the CDR3 spans 15 amino acids. Only the CDR3 region is kept as DNA, spanning 45 bases read in frame from base 1. Libraries of naive CD8 T cells were generated from roughly 20,000 to 1,000,000 sorted cells, with 10%, 30% or 50% of the purified RNA used. Naive CD8 T cells were FACS-sorted as CD8+CD4-CCR7+CD45RA+ on a BD FACSAria II into RLT Plus buffer. Detection sensitivity was tested by spiking Jurkat RNA equal to approximately 9 TCR copies' worth into samples containing about 19,000-1,000,000 naive CD8 T cells. Enrichment of CD8 T cells was done with RosetteSep CD8+ T Cell Enrichment Cocktail plus Ficoll-Paque, and ACK red cell lysis came afterward. Study-wide conclusions, independent of this receptor: Identical TCR molecules sharing a barcode could cause highly expanded clone sizes to be underestimated. The naive libraries included spiked-in Jurkat TCR RNA (fewer than eleven copies' worth), and this RNA is not part of the donor repertoire. Modeling indicated approximately 2.7 TCR RNA copies recovered per cell, compared with 7.5 to 10 by digital PCR, which implies a capture efficiency of approximately 30%. In CMV-specific effector cells, over 97% of molecules were held by clones above 20 RNA copies, whereas under 1% of molecules were held by such clones in naive cells. When barcode sub-clustering was left out, chimeric consensus sequences inflated TCR diversity, with chimeras reaching as high as 47%. A single cell's worth of spiked-in Jurkat TCR RNA was reported detectable even among 850,000 to 1,000,000 naive CD8 T cells.

Libraries were constructed by PCR. Sequencing relied on a NextSeq 500. Preparation of bulk TCR libraries followed a previously described approach, with the TCR primers listed in Table S5. Purification of total RNA was performed with the Qiagen AllPrep DNA/RNA kit. Before any analysis, reads coming from multiple sequencing runs of the same library were combined into one pool. As for how the authors treated the data: Reads were retained only if the reads had an exact TCR constant sequence, and the retained reads were trimmed to 150 nt and grouped according to their 12-nt molecular barcodes. Reads in each barcode group were sub-clustered using a 15% Levenshtein threshold, and a quality-weighted consensus sequence was built for each RNA molecule. Non-functional sequences were excluded, and lower-count sequences lying one edit away from another sequence were also excluded. Based on a fit of two negative binomial distributions, barcode sub-clusters having less than 20% of the maximum read count were discarded. Through fastp at Q25 and MiXCR, TCRdb rebuilt clones from the public reads, retaining in-frame beta chains. Rows matching on CDR3 protein sequence are summarized as one entry with the most common DNA and genes. TCRdb's processing, not the study's, gives the V and J calls here. In all, the sample holds over 550,000 distinct CDR3 sequences, and roughly 27% of those were seen once. The ten largest clones add up to 0.6% to 0.9% of the sample.

The chain is encoded by TRBV15 joined to TRBJ1-5; a tentative D call is TRBD1 (5 bases match). The sample was naive CD8+ T cells from blood, with Jurkat cell RNA spiked in. The cell subset or site tag for this specimen amounts to: FACS-sorted CD8+CD4-CCR7+CD45RA+ naive T cells. The source is a human donor in good health. Some libraries in this study had Jurkat cell RNA spiked in. The DNA sequence is given as TGTGCCACCAGCCGGGGGTGGGGGGAGAATCAGCCCCAGCATTTT. Its protein product is CATSRGWGENQPQHF.